The next 9 T cell receptor beta chains were all read from a single sample in a study of T cell responses to AZD1222 COVID-19 vaccine. TCRdb's copy holds only in-frame clones and misses some; the assay was immunoSEQ multiplex PCR. The repertoire holds roughly 70,000 clones, with roughly 88% as singletons. This specimen consisted of peripheral blood, obtained on day 0 of AZD1222 vaccination. These TCRs come from an adult in good health.

The rearrangement links TRBV5-4 to TRBJ2-1, with TRBD2 identical over 7 bases. The CDR3 length is 16 residues. With V trimmed by 1 base and J by 7 bases, 11 bases remained unmatched. Germline V CDR1 and CDR2: SGHNT, YYREEE (reference sequence). The CDR3 protein is CASSLPAGDLRNEQFF. As DNA, the CDR3 is TGTGCCAGCAGCTTGCCCGCGGGAGATCTTCGAAATGAGCAGTTCTTC.

This clone was counted once. V gene TRBV5-1 combines with J gene TRBJ2-3; a weak D match, TRBD1 (6 bases). Germline CDR1 SGHRS, CDR2 YFSETQ. The V end was cut by 3 bases, the J end by 4 bases, with 18 bases between. The CDR3 runs 16 residues. This CDR3 is CASSSTGTRSPDTQYF. CDR3 sequence (DNA): TGCGCCAGCAGCTCAACCGGGACAAGGTCTCCAGATACGCAGTATTTT.

The chain couples TRBV28 to TRBJ1-1; D may be TRBD1 (6 bases). Germline-derived CDR1 and CDR2 are MDHEN and SYDVKM. The CDR3 runs 14 residues. V shed 5 bases and J shed 2 bases, with 12 bases lying between them. For the CDR3, the DNA is TGTGCCAGCAGTCCCCTGGGGGGCAACACTGAAGCTTTCTTT. The encoded protein is CASSPLGGNTEAFF. Full variable domain (remainder filled in from reference TRBV28 and TRBJ1-1): DVKVTQSSRYLVKRTGEKVFLECVQDMDHENMFWYRQDPGLGLRLIYFSYDVKMKEKGDIPEGYSVSREKKERFSLILESASTNQTSMYLCASSPLGGNTEAFFGQGTRLTVV.

The rearrangement joins TRBV19 to TRBJ1-3; no firm D call. This CDR3 is 13 amino acids long. V gave up 5 bases and J gave up 1 base, with 6 bases separating them. In germline, CDR1 is LNHDA, CDR2 SQIVND (reference sequence). The CDR3 loop is CASSQQSGNTIYF. In DNA form, the CDR3 reads TGTGCCAGTAGTCAGCAATCTGGAAACACCATATATTTT. Complete variable domain (other parts from reference TRBV19 and TRBJ1-3): DGGITQSPKYLFRKEGQNVTLSCEQNLNHDAMYWYRQDPGQGLRLIYYSQIVNDFQKGDIAEGYSVSREKKESFPLTVTSAQKNPTAFYLCASSQQSGNTIYFGEGSWLTVV.

In this sample, this clone turned up once. The chain carries TRBV5-1 and TRBJ2-3; D uncertain. Germline V gene data show CDR1 as SGHRS and CDR2 as YFSETQ. The V gene lost 4 bases and the J gene lost 0 bases, with 9 bases spanning the gap. The CDR3 runs to 14 residues. CDR3 sequence reads: CASSLQGSTDTQYF. The CDR3 DNA reads as TGCGCCAGCAGCCTCCAAGGAAGCACAGATACGCAGTATTTT.

The count of this clone is one. V and J are TRBV24-1 and TRBJ2-1; the match to TRBD1 covers 9 bases. There are 14 residues in the CDR3. Germline CDR1 and CDR2: KGHDR and SFDVKD. V trimming: 9 bases; J trimming: 2 bases; junction bases outside the gene matches: 4. As DNA, the CDR3 is TGTGCCACCCGGGACAGGGAGACCTACAATGAGCAGTTCTTC. This gives the protein CATRDRETYNEQFF.

This rearrangement joins TRBV24-1 to TRBJ2-2; D call uncertain. The CDR3 length is 14 residues. The V end was cut by 1 base, the J end by 7 bases, with 9 bases between. Germline CDR1 reads KGHDR; CDR2 reads SFDVKD. Here the CDR3 reads CATSDLKDDGELFF. The CDR3 nucleotides read TGTGCCACCAGTGATTTAAAGGACGACGGGGAGCTGTTTTTT.

V is TRBV15 and J is TRBJ2-3; possibly TRBD2 for D (5 bases). This CDR3 region has 15 residues. Germline CDR1 reads LNHNV; CDR2 reads YYDKDF (reference sequence). Trimming took off 3 bases at V and 2 bases at J, with 12 bases between the two ends. The CDR3 region has the DNA TGTGCCACCAGCAGCTCTGTGACTATCACAGATACGCAGTATTTT. Translating gives CATSSSVTITDTQYF. The variable domain in full, with the rest retrieved from reference TRBV15 and TRBJ2-3, is DAMVIQNPRYQVTQFGKPVTLSCSQTLNHNVMYWYQQKSSQAPKLLFHYYDKDFNNEADTPDNFQSRRPNTSFCFLDIRSPGLGDTAMYLCATSSSVTITDTQYFGPGTRLTVL.

J is TRBJ2-5 and V is TRBV9; the D gene is possibly TRBD2 (5 bases). Germline V gene sequence: CDR1 SGDLS, CDR2 YYNGEE. The CDR3 contains 12 residues. Trimming cost V 4 bases and J 2 bases, with 6 bases left between them. CDR3 sequence: CASSRGQETQYF. In DNA form, the CDR3 reads TGTGCCAGCAGCCGGGGTCAAGAGACCCAGTACTTC.